One sample yielded the 4 T cell receptor beta chains listed below, sequenced in a study of blood T cell repertoires in COVID-19. Clones were read by immunoSEQ multiplex PCR, and TCRdb kept only the in-frame ones, dropping some. The data contain fewer than 200,000 clones, 88% of them singletons. Sequenced input: peripheral blood. These receptors originate from a man in his 60s with acute or convalescent COVID-19.

J is TRBJ2-5 and V is TRBV3-1 (or the pseudogene TRBV3-2), with a possible D match to TRBD1 (6 bases). CDR1 LGHDT and CDR2 YNNKEL come from the germline V gene (reference sequence). V was clipped by 1 base and J by 5 bases, with 11 bases between them. The CDR3 totals 14 residues. CDR3 protein: CASSQGSGAETQYF. The CDR3 region has the DNA TGTGCCAGCAGCCAAGGGTCAGGGGCGGAGACCCAGTACTTC.

As regards this clone: The same CDR3 is also encoded by other DNA sequences in this sample. The chain employs TRBV7-9 and TRBJ1-2, with D perhaps TRBD1 (5 bases). Between the trimmed V and J ends, which lost 5 bases and 0 bases, there was a span of 7 bases. Germline V CDR1 and CDR2: SEHNR, FQNEAQ (reference sequence). CDR3 length equals 13 residues. This chain's CDR3 is CASSPTANYGYTF. In DNA, the CDR3 is TGTGCCAGCAGCCCGACAGCTAACTATGGCTACACCTTC.

For the CDR3, the DNA is TGTGCCAGCAGCCTATCGGGCGGGGTCTGGGGCTACACCTTC. Translated, it gives CASSLSGGVWGYTF. The chain links TRBV11-3 to TRBJ1-2; no clear D. CDR3 length: 14 amino acids. Germline CDR1 is SGHNT and CDR2 is YENEEA. V was shortened by 5 bases and J by 8 bases, with 18 bases between the two germline ends. Based on the CDR3 plus reference TRBV11-3 and TRBJ1-2, the full variable domain is EAGVVQSPRYKIIEKKQPVAFWCNPISGHNTLYWYLQNLGQGPELLIRYENEEAVDDSQLPKDRFSAERLKGVDSTLKIQPAELGDSAVYLCASSLSGGVWGYTFGSGTRLTVV.

The V and J genes are TRBV4-3 and TRBJ1-3, with D hard to call. The CDR3 sequence is 14 residues long. Germline V gene lookup returns CDR1 LGHNA and CDR2 YSLEER. V was clipped by 4 bases and J by 1 base, with 8 bases between them. CDR3 region: CASSLRVSGNTIYF. The CDR3 nucleotides read TGCGCCAGCAGCCTTCGGGTTTCTGGAAACACCATATATTTT.